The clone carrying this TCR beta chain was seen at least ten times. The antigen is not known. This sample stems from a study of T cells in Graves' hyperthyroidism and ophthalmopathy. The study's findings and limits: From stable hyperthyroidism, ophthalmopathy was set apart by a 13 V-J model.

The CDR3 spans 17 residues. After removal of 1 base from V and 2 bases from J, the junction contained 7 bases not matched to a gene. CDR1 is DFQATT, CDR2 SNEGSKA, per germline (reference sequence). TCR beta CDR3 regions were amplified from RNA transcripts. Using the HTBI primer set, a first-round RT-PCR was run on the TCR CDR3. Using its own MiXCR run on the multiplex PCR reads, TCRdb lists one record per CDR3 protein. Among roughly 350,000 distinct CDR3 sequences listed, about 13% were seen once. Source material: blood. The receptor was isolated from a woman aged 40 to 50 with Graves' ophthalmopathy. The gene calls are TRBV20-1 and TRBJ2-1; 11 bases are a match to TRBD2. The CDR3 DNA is TGCAGTGCTAGAGGGGTGGGACTAGCGGAGGCCTACAATGAGCAGTTCTTC. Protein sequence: CSARGVGLAEAYNEQFF.